The entry that follows covers one TCR beta chain sequence. Its cognate antigen is unknown. These data belong to a study of cytomegalovirus exposure and HLA in healthy donors. Findings of the study overall: In a later analysis, first-cohort TCR clusters were found to tend to co-occur in the 130 or so validation repertoires.

Germline V gene lookup returns CDR1 SGHKS and CDR2 YYEKEE (reference sequence). The CDR3 sequence is 15 residues long. The J segment lost 7 bases and the V segment lost 4 bases, leaving 10 bases of the junction unmatched. The donors were members of the approximately 130-subject validation cohort (separate from the approximately 730-subject first cohort). Produced via immunoSEQ multiplex PCR; TCRdb's table is partial and in-frame only. The sample comprises about 56,000 clones, just over 90% of which are singletons, and around 5.8% rests with the top ten. The receptor's source is a woman aged 18-35 years in good health and CMV-seronegative. Sequencing was carried out using PBMCs. This chain joins TRBV5-5 and TRBJ1-4; 7 nucleotides line up with TRBD1. CDR3 DNA: TGTGCCAGCAGCGATCGACAGGGAACCCCTGAAAAACTGTTTTTT. It yields the protein CASSDRQGTPEKLFF.